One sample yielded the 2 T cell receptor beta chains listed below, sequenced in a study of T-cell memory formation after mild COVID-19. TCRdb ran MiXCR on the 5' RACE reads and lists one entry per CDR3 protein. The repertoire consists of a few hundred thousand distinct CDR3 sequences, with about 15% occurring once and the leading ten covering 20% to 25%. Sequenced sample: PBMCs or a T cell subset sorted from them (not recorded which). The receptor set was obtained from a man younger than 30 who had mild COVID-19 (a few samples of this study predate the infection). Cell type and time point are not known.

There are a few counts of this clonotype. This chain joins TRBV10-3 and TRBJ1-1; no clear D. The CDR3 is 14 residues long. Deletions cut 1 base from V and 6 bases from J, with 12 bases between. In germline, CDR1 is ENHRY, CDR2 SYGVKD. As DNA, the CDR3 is TGTGCCATCAGTGAGTGGGATCAGGACCCTGAAGCTTTCTTT. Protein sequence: CAISEWDQDPEAFF.

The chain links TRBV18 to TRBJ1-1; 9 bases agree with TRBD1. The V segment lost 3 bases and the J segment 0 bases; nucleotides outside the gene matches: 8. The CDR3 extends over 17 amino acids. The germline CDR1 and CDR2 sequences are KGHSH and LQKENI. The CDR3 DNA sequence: TGTGCCAGCTCACCCGTCCCGGGACAGGGAATGAACACTGAAGCTTTCTTT. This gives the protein CASSPVPGQGMNTEAFF.